What follows describes a single TCR beta chain. No cognate antigen has been identified for it. There are no base qualities to consult, and no much larger clone falls within one base. The data were taken from a study of T cell responses to AZD1222 COVID-19 vaccine (dated by TCRdb to the early 2020s). In terms of the full investigation: A total of just over 230 trial participants underwent TCR sequencing, of whom some 200 had received two doses of AZD1222 and roughly 26 had received two doses of the MenACWY control vaccine. Enrollment into the trials was organized by age into subgroups of 18-55, 56-69 and 70-plus years, and those subgroups contained roughly 140, 27 and 60 TCR-sequenced participants, respectively.

The CDR3 regions of human TCRbeta chains were analyzed by immunosequencing. In the authors' own workflow: Repertoire TCRs were matched against a reference library of SARS-CoV-2-specific TCRs generated with the MIRA antigen-specificity platform. Breadth meant the fraction of unique TCRs that were SARS-CoV-2-associated, whereas depth meant the fraction of total T cells that were SARS-CoV-2-associated. Using the MIRA data, each spike-specific TCR was assigned both to the spike region to which the TCR was reactive and to a CD4 or CD8 class. Log10-transformed breadth and depth values were compared by one-way ANOVA with Sidak's multiple comparisons tests. The source is immuneACCESS, and TCRdb retained only in-frame sequences with V and J called. Part of the clones is not carried over; for the studies checked, unresolved V genes explain less than half of this, and the remainder is unexplained. Clonal size and the V and J genes are those of that table, whereas D and trimming came from the DNA. The table for this sample lists more than 35,000 clones; around 80% of them were counted only once. Of the sample, about a fifth is held by the ten largest clones.

Explained via the paper, the time point label denotes: about 28 days (+/-7) after the second vaccine dose. The treatment or condition label corresponds to: meningococcal conjugate vaccine given as trial control. Samples from vaccinated people were obtained from the UK trials COV001 and COV002, which included a single-blind randomized controlled phase 2/3 trial of AZD1222 (ChAdOx1 nCoV-19) in healthy adults. For TCRbeta chain sequencing, PBMC samples were collected from trial participants at day 0 and at day 28 after the second dose. From cysteine to phenylalanine, the CDR3 is 14 amino acids long. Only the CDR3 portion is preserved as DNA: 42 bases, with reading frame beginning at the first base. CDR1 and CDR2 are read off the germline V gene as MNHEY and SVGAGI. V is reduced by 2 bases and J by 7 bases, leaving a spacing of 14 bases between them. General findings and caveats noted by the study authors: Conclusions about previously exposed vaccinees are limited because only 6 or 7 AZD1222 recipients were SARS-CoV-2 seropositive at baseline. The vaccine-associated CD4 TCRs covered the entire spike protein, and the dominant responses fell in regions 160-218 and 743-854. Spike-specific TCR breadth and depth rose significantly after two AZD1222 doses compared with day 0 and with MenACWY recipients. Nearly half of unique spike-specific TCRs reportedly recognized epitopes outside regions mutated in the B.1.351 and B.1.1.7 variants. Participants were mostly white British, with more females than males. The authors suggested clonal diversity may have been underestimated. In the small 56-69-year group, the increase in depth fell short of significance, most likely because of low power. Because no day 14 peak-response samples were available, repertoires were characterized only after the peak T cell response.

This specimen consisted of peripheral blood, obtained 28 days after the second dose of the MenACWY control vaccine. This receptor was taken from an adult who received the MenACWY meningococcal vaccine as a control. In this chain, TRBV6-5 is recombined with TRBJ1-1; TRBD1 is perhaps the D gene, given 5 matching bases. The base sequence is TGTGCCAGCAGTTACGGGGGAGGGGCTAGTGAAGCTTTCTTT. Protein translation: CASSYGGGASEAFF.